These 18 T cell receptor beta chains were sequenced from one sample in a study of blood T cells in healthy people across ages. A second PCR of about 7 to 11 cycles used a sample-barcoded 5' primer and a J-beta primer mix. In TCRdb, the 5' RACE reads were re-called with MiXCR into one record per CDR3 protein. The table lists 1,500,000 or so distinct CDR3 sequences, around 59% of them singletons. The sample consisted of blood. The receptors were gathered from a man aged 18 to 35 in good health.

This sequence joins TRBV15 and TRBJ1-4; D may be TRBD1 (5 bases). CDR1 is LNHNV, CDR2 YYDKDF, per germline (reference sequence). The V gene lost 2 bases and the J gene lost 9 bases, with 13 bases spanning the gap. This CDR3 has 14 residues. The CDR3 loop reads CATSRLVRGKKLFF. The CDR3 region has the DNA TGTGCCACCAGCAGACTGGTGCGGGGGAAAAAACTGTTTTTT.

This clonotype was seen only once. One end of the junction does not line up with germline, which may come from a read error. The J gene is TRBJ1-5, the V gene TRBV10-3, with D uncertain. The CDR3 consists of 15 residues. Germline CDR1 is ENHRY and CDR2 is SYGVKD. CDR3 sequence (DNA): TGTGCCATCAGGGAGTCGGGGTACGTGGATCAGCCCCAGCATTTT. Amino acid sequence: CAIRESGYVDQPQHF.

The chain is built from TRBV6-5 and TRBJ1-2, with D unclear. Trimming took 2 bases from V and 0 from J, leaving 10 bases between them. Germline V lookup: CDR1 MNHEY, CDR2 SVGAGI. The CDR3 sequence is 15 residues long. In DNA form, the CDR3 reads TGTGCCAGCAGTTACGAGCCGGGAGCTAACTATGGCTACACCTTC. It translates to CASSYEPGANYGYTF.

The chain employs TRBV6-5 and TRBJ1-1; 8 positions agree with TRBD1. J was trimmed by 5 bases and V by 4 bases; bases with no gene match: 9. The CDR3 spans 15 residues. CDR1 is MNHEY and CDR2 is SVGAGI in the germline V gene. The CDR3 DNA sequence: TGTGCCAGCAGTTTTAAGACAGGGGCCGGAACTGAAGCTTTCTTT. Its translation: CASSFKTGAGTEAFF.

The chain couples TRBV7-2 to TRBJ2-1; TRBD2 agrees at 9 bases. J was trimmed by 4 bases and V by 3 bases; bases with no gene match: 7. Germline CDR1 reads SGHTA; CDR2 reads FQGNSA. This CDR3 comprises 16 residues. In nucleotides, the CDR3 is TGTGCCAGCAGCTTGGTTAGCGGGAGTGTATACAATGAGCAGTTCTTC. Translating gives CASSLVSGSVYNEQFF.

This chain uses TRBV7-2 with TRBJ2-7, with 9 bases lining up with TRBD1. V trimming: 4 bases; J trimming: 5 bases; junction bases outside the gene matches: 12. Germline CDR1 is SGHTA and CDR2 is FQGNSA. The CDR3 is 16 amino acids. The CDR3 loop is CASSSPLQGADHEQYF. The CDR3 DNA is TGTGCCAGCAGCTCCCCTCTACAGGGGGCGGACCACGAGCAGTACTTC.

About this clonotype: The junction and the germline gene differ at one end; a read error may be behind it. V is TRBV11-2 and J is TRBJ2-6, with a tentative D call TRBD2 (5 bases). The CDR3 loop spans 17 amino acids. Germline CDR1 and CDR2: SGHAT and FQNNGV. DNA for the CDR3: TGTGTCAGCAGCTTAGAGTCGGGATGGAGAGGGGCCAACGTCCTGACTTTC. It yields the protein CVSSLESGWRGANVLTF.

The V gene is TRBV7-9, the J gene TRBJ2-7; TRBD2 is a possible D gene (5 bases). This CDR3 contains 14 residues. Trimming took off 1 base at V and 3 bases at J, with 10 bases between the two ends. Looked up from germline, CDR1 is SEHNR and CDR2 is FQNEAQ (reference sequence). The CDR3 sequence: CASSLEGSIYEQYF. CDR3 in DNA: TGTGCCAGCAGCTTAGAAGGGAGCATCTACGAGCAGTACTTC.

The V gene is TRBV7-9, the J gene TRBJ2-7; TRBD2 matches 8 bases. The V gene end was trimmed by 3 bases and the J gene end by 1 base; junction bases not matched to a gene: 8. Germline CDR1 SEHNR, CDR2 FQNEAQ (reference sequence). This CDR3 has 16 amino acids. In DNA form, the CDR3 reads TGTGCCAGCAGCTTGTGGGTTAGCGGGGATTCCTACGAGCAGTACTTC. Amino acid sequence: CASSLWVSGDSYEQYF.

This clonotype was seen just once. J is TRBJ1-5 and V is TRBV15; no firm D call. Germline CDR1 is LNHNV and CDR2 is YYDKDF (reference sequence). V was shortened by 1 base and J by 1 base, with 5 bases between the two germline ends. The CDR3 is 14 residues long. CDR3 amino acids: CATSRAPSNQPQHF. The DNA for the CDR3 is TGTGCCACCAGCAGAGCCCCGAGCAATCAGCCCCAGCATTTT.

The rearrangement links TRBV12-3 or TRBV12-4 to TRBJ1-5; 12 bases line up with TRBD1. V gave up 5 bases and J gave up 7 bases; unmatched junction bases: 3. The CDR3 runs 14 residues. The CDR3 sequence is CASSIGTGGQPQHF. For the CDR3, the DNA is TGTGCCAGCAGTATCGGGACAGGGGGCCAGCCCCAGCATTTT.

The chain uses TRBV20-1 and TRBJ2-1; D is uncertain. Deletions cut 3 bases from V and 0 bases from J, with 12 bases between. The length of the CDR3 is 15 residues. Germline values: CDR1 DFQATT, CDR2 SNEGSKA (reference sequence). The CDR3 reads CSARPPEISYNEQFF. CDR3 coding DNA: TGCAGTGCTAGGCCTCCAGAGATCTCCTACAATGAGCAGTTCTTC.

In this sample, this clonotype turned up once. This sequence joins TRBV11-2 and TRBJ1-2, with D maybe TRBD1 (6 bases). Germline V gene lookup returns CDR1 SGHAT and CDR2 FQNNGV. V was trimmed by 5 bases and J by 7 bases, leaving 23 bases between them. The CDR3 consists of 16 residues. CDR3 sequence: CASSPGAGSGAGGYTF. The DNA for the CDR3 is TGTGCCAGCAGCCCGGGCGCAGGGTCAGGGGCGGGTGGCTACACCTTC. Full variable domain (outside the CDR3, taken from reference TRBV11-2 and TRBJ1-2): EAGVAQSPRYKIIEKRQSVAFWCNPISGHATLYWYQQILGQGPKLLIQFQNNGVVDDSQLPKDRFSAERLKGVDSTLKIQPAKLEDSAVYLCASSPGAGSGAGGYTFGSGTRLTVV.

This clonotype was detected only a few times. The rearrangement uses TRBV4-1 and TRBJ2-3; perhaps TRBD1 as D (6 bases). Germline CDR1 MGHRA, CDR2 YSYEKL. CDR3 size: 14 residues. The V end was cut by 5 bases, the J end by 2 bases, with 11 bases between. The CDR3, as DNA: TGCGCCAGCAGCTACCGGGACACCACAGATACGCAGTATTTT. This encodes CASSYRDTTDTQYF.

The chain joins TRBV7-6 to TRBJ1-2, with TRBD1 matching 7 bases. The junction had 6 bases not matched to a gene; V was cut back by 1 base and J by 7 bases. The CDR3 is 14 amino acids. Germline lookup yields CDR1 SGHVS and CDR2 FNYEAQ. The CDR3 region is CASSLEEGAGGYTF. The CDR3 DNA follows: TGTGCCAGCAGCTTAGAGGAGGGGGCGGGTGGCTACACCTTC.

This chain links TRBV10-3 with TRBJ2-7; TRBD1 or TRBD2 may be the D gene (5 bases each). Germline V gene data show CDR1 as ENHRY and CDR2 as SYGVKD. Between the trimmed V and J ends, which lost 11 bases and 0 bases, there was a span of 14 bases. CDR3 length: 13 residues. The CDR3 bases are TGTGCCTTAGGGACGGTCGACTCCTACGAGCAGTACTTC. Translating it yields CALGTVDSYEQYF.

This sequence joins TRBV7-9 and TRBJ1-2; D is uncertain. This CDR3 has 12 amino acids. Germline assignment: CDR1 SEHNR and CDR2 FQNEAQ (reference sequence). The ends were cut back, 0 bases at V and 8 bases at J, with 7 bases in the middle. CDR3 nucleotides: TGTGCCAGCAGCTTAGCGCATGTAGGCTACACCTTC. Its protein product is CASSLAHVGYTF.

This chain links TRBV7-9 with TRBJ2-1; 7 nucleotides agree with TRBD2. The germline CDR1 and CDR2 sequences are SEHNR and FQNEAQ (reference sequence). This CDR3 is built from 15 residues. J was trimmed by 5 bases and V by 8 bases; bases with no gene match: 12. The chain's CDR3 is CASRTRRESHNEQFF. The CDR3 DNA follows: TGTGCCAGCCGAACGCGGCGGGAGTCCCACAATGAGCAGTTCTTC.